This T cell receptor (beta chain) comes out of a study of human thymus T cells. Thymus specimens were resections from corrective heart surgery. The assay was immunoSEQ multiplex PCR, and TCRdb's table has in-frame clones only and misses some. There are 75,000 to 90,000 clones in the sample; 90% to 98% occur only once, and just over 0.03% lies in the top ten. Germline CDR1 LGHNA, CDR2 YSLEER. This CDR3 contains 13 residues. V lost 1 base, J lost 3 bases, and 6 bases lay in between. This receptor was taken from a boy under two years old with a congenital heart defect but otherwise immunologically healthy. Material: thymus tissue. The chain is built from TRBV4-3 and TRBJ2-5; no firm D call. The CDR3 protein is CASSQGGEETQYF. CDR3 nucleotide sequence: TGCGCCAGCAGCCAAGGGGGTGAAGAGACCCAGTACTTC.